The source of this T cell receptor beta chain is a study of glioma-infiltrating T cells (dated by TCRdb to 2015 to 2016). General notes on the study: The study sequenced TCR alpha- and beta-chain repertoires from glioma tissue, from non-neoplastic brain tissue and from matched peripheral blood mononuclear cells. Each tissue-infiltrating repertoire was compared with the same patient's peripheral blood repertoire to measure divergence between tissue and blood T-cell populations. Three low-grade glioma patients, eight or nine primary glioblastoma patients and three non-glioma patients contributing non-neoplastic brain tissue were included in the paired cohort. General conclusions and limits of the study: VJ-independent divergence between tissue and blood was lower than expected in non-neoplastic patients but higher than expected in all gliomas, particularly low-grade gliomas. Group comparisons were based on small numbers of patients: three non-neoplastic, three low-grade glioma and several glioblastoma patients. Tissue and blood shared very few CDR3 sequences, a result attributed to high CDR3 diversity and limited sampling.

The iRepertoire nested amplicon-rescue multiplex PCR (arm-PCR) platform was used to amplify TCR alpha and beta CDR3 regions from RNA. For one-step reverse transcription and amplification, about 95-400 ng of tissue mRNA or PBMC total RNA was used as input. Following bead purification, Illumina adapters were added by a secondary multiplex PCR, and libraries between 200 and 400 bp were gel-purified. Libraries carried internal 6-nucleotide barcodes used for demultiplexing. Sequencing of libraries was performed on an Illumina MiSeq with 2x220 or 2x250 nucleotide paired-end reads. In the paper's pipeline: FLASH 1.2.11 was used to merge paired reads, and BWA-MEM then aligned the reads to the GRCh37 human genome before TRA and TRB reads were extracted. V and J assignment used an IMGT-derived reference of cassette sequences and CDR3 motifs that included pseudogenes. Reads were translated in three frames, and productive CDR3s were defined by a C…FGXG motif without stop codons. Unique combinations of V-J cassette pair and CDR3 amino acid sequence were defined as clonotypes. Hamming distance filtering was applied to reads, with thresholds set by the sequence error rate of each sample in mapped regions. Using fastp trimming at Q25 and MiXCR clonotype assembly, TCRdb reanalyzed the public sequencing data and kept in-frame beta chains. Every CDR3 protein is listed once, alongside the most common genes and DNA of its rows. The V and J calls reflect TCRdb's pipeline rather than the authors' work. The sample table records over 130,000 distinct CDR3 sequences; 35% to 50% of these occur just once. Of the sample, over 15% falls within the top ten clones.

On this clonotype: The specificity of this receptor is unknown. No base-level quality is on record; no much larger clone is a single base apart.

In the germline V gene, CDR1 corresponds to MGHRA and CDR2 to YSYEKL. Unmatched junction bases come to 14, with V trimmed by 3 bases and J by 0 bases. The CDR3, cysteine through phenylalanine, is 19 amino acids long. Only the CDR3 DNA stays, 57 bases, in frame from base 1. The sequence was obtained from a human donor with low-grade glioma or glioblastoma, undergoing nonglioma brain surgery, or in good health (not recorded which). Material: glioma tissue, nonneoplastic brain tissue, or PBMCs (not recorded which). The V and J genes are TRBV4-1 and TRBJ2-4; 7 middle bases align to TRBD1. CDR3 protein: CASSQEGQVVLLAKNIQYF. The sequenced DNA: TGCGCCAGCAGCCAGGAAGGACAGGTAGTCCTTTTAGCCAAAAACATTCAGTACTTC.